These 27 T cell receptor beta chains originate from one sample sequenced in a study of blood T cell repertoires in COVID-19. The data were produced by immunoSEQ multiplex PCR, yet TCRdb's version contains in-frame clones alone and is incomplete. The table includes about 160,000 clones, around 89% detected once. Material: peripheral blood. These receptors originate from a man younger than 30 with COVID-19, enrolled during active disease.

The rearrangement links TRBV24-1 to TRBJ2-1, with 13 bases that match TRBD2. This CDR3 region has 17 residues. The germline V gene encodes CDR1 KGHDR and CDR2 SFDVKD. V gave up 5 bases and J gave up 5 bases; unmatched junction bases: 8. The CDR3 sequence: CATSALGTSGIHNEQFF. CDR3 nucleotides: TGTGCCACCAGTGCCCTTGGGACTAGCGGGATACACAATGAGCAGTTCTTC.

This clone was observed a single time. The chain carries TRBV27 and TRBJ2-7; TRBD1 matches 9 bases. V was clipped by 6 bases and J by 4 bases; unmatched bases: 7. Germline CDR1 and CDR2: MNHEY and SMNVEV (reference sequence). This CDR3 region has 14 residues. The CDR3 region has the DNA TGTGCCAGCAGCTTTAGGGACAGGGTGTACGAGCAGTACTTC. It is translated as CASSFRDRVYEQYF.

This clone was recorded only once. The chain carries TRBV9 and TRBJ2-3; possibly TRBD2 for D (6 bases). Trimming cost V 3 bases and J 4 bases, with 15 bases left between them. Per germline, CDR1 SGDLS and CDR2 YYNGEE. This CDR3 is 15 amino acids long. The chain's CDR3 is CASSALASAADTQYF. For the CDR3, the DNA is TGTGCCAGCAGCGCACTGGCTAGCGCCGCAGATACGCAGTATTTT.

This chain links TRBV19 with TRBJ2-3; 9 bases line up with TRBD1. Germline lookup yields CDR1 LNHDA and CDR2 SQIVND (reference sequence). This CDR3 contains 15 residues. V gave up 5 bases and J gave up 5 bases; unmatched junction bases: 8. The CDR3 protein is CASSLWDRAEDTQYF. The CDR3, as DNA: TGTGCCAGTAGTCTCTGGGACAGGGCTGAAGATACGCAGTATTTT.

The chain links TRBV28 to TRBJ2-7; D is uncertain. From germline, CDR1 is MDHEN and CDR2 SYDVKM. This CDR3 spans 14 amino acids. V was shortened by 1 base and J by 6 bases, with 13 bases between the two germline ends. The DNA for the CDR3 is TGTGCCAGCAGTTTATCGCCGGGTCGGTCCGAGCAGTACTTC. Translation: CASSLSPGRSEQYF. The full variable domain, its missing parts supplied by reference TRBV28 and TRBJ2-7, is DVKVTQSSRYLVKRTGEKVFLECVQDMDHENMFWYRQDPGLGLRLIYFSYDVKMKEKGDIPEGYSVSREKKERFSLILESASTNQTSMYLCASSLSPGRSEQYFGPGTRLTVT.

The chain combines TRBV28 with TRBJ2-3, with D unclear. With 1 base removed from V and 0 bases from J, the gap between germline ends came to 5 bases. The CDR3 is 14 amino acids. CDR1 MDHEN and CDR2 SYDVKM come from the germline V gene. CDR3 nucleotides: TGTGCCAGCAGTTTATATGGCAGCACAGATACGCAGTATTTT. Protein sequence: CASSLYGSTDTQYF. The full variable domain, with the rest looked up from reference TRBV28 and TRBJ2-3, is DVKVTQSSRYLVKRTGEKVFLECVQDMDHENMFWYRQDPGLGLRLIYFSYDVKMKEKGDIPEGYSVSREKKERFSLILESASTNQTSMYLCASSLYGSTDTQYFGPGTRLTVL.

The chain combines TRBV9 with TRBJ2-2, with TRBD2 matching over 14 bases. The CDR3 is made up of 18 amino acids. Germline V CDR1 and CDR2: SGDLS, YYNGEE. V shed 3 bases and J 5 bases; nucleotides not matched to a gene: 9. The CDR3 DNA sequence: TGTGCCAGCAGCGGAGACGGACTAGCGGGAGGCGTAACCGGGGAGCTGTTTTTT. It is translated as CASSGDGLAGGVTGELFF.

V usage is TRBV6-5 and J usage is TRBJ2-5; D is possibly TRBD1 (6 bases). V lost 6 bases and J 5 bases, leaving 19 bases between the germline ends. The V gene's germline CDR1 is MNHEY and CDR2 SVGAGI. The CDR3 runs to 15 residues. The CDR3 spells CASSPPAGTRETQYF. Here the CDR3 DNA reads TGTGCCAGCAGCCCGCCGGCAGGGACAAGGGAGACCCAGTACTTC.

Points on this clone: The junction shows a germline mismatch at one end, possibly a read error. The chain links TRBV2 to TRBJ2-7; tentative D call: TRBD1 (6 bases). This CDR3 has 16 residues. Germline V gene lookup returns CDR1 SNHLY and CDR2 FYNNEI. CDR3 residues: CASSRPGSGVSSEQYF. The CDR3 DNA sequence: TGTGCCAGCAGTAGACCGGGATCAGGGGTTTCCTCCGAGCAGTACTTC.

This CDR3 is CASSITDGDGNTIYF. CDR3 nucleotide sequence: TGCGCCAGCAGCATTACGGACGGGGATGGAAACACCATATATTTT. The chain recombines TRBV4-1 with TRBJ1-3; no firm D call. The germline V and J ends were trimmed by 5 bases and 3 bases, with 14 bases remaining between them. The CDR3 contains 15 residues. Germline loops: CDR1 MGHRA, CDR2 YSYEKL.

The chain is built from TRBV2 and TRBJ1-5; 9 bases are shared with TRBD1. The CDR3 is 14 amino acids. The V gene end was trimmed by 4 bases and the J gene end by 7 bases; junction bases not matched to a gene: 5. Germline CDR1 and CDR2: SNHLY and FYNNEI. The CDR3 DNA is TGTGCCAGCAGTGGAACAGGGGGCGTGCAGCCCCAGCATTTT. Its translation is CASSGTGGVQPQHF.

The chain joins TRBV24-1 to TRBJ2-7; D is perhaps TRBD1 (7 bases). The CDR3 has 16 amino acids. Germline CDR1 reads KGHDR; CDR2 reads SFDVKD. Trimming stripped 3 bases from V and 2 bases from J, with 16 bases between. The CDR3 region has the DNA TGTGCCACCAGTGATACAGGGGCTAGCGAGACCTACGAGCAGTACTTC. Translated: CATSDTGASETYEQYF.

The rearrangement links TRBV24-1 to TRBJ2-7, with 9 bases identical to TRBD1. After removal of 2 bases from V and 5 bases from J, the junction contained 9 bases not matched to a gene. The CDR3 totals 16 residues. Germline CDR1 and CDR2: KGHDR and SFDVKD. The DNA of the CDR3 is TGTGCCACCAGTGATTCATACAGGGGGCGCGGAGACGAGCAGTACTTC. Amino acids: CATSDSYRGRGDEQYF.

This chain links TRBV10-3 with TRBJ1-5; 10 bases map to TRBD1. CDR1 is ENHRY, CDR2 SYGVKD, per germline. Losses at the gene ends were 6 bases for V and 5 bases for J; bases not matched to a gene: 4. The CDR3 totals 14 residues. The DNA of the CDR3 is TGTGCCATCAGGGGGACAGGGGAACATCAGCCCCAGCATTTT. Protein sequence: CAIRGTGEHQPQHF.

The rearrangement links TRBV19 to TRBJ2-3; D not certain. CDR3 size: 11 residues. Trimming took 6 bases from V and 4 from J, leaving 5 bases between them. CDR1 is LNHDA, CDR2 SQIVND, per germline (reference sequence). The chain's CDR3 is CASRSADTQYF. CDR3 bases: TGTGCCAGTAGAAGCGCAGATACGCAGTATTTT. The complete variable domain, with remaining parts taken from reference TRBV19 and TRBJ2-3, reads DGGITQSPKYLFRKEGQNVTLSCEQNLNHDAMYWYRQDPGQGLRLIYYSQIVNDFQKGDIAEGYSVSREKKESFPLTVTSAQKNPTAFYLCASRSADTQYFGPGTRLTVL.

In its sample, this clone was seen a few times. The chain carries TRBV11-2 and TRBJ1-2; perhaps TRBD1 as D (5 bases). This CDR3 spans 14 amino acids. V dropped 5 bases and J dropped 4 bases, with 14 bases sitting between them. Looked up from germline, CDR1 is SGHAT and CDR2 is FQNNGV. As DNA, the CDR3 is TGTGCCAGCAGCACCGGGGGGGACGCCTATGGCTACACCTTC. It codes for CASSTGGDAYGYTF. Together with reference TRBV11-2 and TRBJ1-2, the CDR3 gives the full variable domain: EAGVAQSPRYKIIEKRQSVAFWCNPISGHATLYWYQQILGQGPKLLIQFQNNGVVDDSQLPKDRFSAERLKGVDSTLKIQPAKLEDSAVYLCASSTGGDAYGYTFGSGTRLTVV.

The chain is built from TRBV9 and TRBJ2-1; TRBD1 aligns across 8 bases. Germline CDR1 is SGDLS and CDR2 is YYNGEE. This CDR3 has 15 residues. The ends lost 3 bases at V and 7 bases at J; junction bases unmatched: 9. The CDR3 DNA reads TGTGCCAGCAGCGCAGACAGGGGCCCCTGGAATGAGCAGTTCTTC. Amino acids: CASSADRGPWNEQFF.

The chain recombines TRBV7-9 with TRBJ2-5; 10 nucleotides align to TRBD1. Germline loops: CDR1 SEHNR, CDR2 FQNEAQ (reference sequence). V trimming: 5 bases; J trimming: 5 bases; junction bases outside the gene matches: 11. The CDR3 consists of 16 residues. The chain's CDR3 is CASSRIGTGVEETQYF. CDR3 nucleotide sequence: TGTGCCAGCAGCCGAATCGGGACAGGGGTTGAGGAGACCCAGTACTTC.

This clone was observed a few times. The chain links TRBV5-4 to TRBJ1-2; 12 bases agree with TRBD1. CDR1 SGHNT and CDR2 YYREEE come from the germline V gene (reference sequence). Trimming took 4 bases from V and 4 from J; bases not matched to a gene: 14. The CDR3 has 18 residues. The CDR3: CASSPTPGQGAEGYGYTF. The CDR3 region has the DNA TGTGCCAGCAGCCCCACCCCGGGACAGGGGGCAGAGGGCTATGGCTACACCTTC.

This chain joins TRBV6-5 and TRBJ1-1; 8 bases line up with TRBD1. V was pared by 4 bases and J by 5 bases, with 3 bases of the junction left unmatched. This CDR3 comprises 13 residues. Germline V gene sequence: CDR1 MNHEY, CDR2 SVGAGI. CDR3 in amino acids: CASSFTGGTEAFF. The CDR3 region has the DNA TGTGCCAGCAGTTTTACAGGGGGGACTGAAGCTTTCTTT.

CDR3 nucleotides: TGTGCCAGCAGCCCGGTGATCACAGATACGCAGTATTTT. Its protein is CASSPVITDTQYF. The rearrangement uses TRBV28 and TRBJ2-3, with no clear D. The germline CDR1 and CDR2 sequences are MDHEN and SYDVKM. The CDR3 extends over 13 amino acids. The ends were cut back, 6 bases at V and 2 bases at J, with 9 bases in the middle.

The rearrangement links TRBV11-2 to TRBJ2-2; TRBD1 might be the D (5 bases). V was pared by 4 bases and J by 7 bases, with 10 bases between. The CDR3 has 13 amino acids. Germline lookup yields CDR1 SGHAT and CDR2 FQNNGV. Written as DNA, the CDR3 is TGTGCCAGCAGCTCCCAGGGATTCGGGGAGCTGTTTTTT. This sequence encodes CASSSQGFGELFF. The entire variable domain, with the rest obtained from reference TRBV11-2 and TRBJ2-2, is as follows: EAGVAQSPRYKIIEKRQSVAFWCNPISGHATLYWYQQILGQGPKLLIQFQNNGVVDDSQLPKDRFSAERLKGVDSTLKIQPAKLEDSAVYLCASSSQGFGELFFGEGSRLTVL.

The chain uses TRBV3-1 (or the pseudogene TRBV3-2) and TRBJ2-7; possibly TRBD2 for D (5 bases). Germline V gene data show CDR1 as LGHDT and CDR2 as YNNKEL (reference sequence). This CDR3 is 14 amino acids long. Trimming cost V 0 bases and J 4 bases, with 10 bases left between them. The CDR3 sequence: CASSQDLRGYEQYF. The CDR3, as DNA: TGTGCCAGCAGCCAAGATCTGCGCGGGTACGAGCAGTACTTC.

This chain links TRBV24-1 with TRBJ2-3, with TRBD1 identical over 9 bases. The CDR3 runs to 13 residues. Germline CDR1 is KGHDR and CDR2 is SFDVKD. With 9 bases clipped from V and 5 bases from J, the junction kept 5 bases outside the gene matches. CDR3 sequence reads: CATSDRGRDTQYF. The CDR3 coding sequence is TGTGCCACCTCGGACAGGGGCAGAGATACGCAGTATTTT.

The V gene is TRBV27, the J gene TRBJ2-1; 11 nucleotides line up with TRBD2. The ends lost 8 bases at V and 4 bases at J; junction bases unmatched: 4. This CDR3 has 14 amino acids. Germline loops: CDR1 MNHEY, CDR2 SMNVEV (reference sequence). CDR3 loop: CASSGTSGYNEQFF. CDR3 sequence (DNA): TGTGCCAGCTCCGGGACTAGCGGTTACAATGAGCAGTTCTTC.

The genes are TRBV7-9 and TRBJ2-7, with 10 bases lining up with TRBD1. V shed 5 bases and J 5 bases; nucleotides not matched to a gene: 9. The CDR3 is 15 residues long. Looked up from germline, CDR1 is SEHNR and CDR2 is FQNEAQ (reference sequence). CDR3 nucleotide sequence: TGTGCCAGCAGCCGTGTGGGGACAGGGGTCCACGAGCAGTACTTC. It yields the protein CASSRVGTGVHEQYF.

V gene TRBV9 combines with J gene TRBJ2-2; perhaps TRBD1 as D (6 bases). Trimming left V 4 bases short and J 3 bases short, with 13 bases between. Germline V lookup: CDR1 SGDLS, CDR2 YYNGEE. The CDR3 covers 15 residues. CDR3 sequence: CASSSRNRDTGELFF. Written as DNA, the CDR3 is TGTGCCAGCAGCTCCAGAAACAGGGACACCGGGGAGCTGTTTTTT. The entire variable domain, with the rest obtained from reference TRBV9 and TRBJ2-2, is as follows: DSGVTQTPKHLITATGQRVTLRCSPRSGDLSVYWYQQSLDQGLQFLIQYYNGEERAKGNILERFSAQQFPDLHSELNLSSLELGDSALYFCASSSRNRDTGELFFGEGSRLTVL.